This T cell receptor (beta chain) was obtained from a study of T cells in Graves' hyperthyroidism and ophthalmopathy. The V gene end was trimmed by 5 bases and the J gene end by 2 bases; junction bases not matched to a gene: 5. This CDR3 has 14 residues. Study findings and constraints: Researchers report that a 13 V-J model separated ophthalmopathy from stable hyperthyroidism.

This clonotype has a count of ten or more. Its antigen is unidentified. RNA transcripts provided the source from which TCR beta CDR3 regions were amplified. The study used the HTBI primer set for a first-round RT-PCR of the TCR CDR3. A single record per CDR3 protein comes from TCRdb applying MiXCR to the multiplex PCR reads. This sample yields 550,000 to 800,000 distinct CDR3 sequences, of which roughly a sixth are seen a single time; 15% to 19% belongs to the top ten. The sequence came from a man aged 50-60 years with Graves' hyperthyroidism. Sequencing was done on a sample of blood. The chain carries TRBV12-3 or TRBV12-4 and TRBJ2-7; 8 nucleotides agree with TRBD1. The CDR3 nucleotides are TGTGCCAGCAGTATCGGACAGGGACCCTACGAGCAGTACTTC. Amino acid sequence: CASSIGQGPYEQYF.